This record concerns one T cell receptor (beta chain) sequence. Its specificity is not known. A junction end diverges from the germline sequence, so it may reflect a read error. This PCR relied on a set of 60 Vbeta primers and 13 Jbeta primers. Method: immunoSEQ multiplex PCR; TCRdb's copy keeps in-frame clones and lacks some. The data contain under 200,000 clones, around 80% of them singletons. This entry belongs to a study of cytomegalovirus exposure and HLA in healthy donors. Study-level results: Presence/absence analyses assumed roughly uniform sequencing depth across donors, which may not hold. Donors belonging to an Asian-associated ancestry cluster reportedly showed fewer N-insertions in productive TCRs than the roughly 670-donor mean, according to what a later analysis found. Under in vitro conditions, a few CMV-associated chains were confirmed as specific for CMV antigens.

This CDR3 is 13 amino acids long. The germline V gene has CDR1 SSHAT and CDR2 FNYEAQ (reference sequence). Donors likely had unrecorded immune exposures despite being nominally healthy when sampled. The J gene is TRBJ1-4, the V gene TRBV7-7; D unclear. Sequenced sample: PBMCs. The TCR comes from a woman between 50 and 59 years old in good health and CMV-seronegative. The CDR3 DNA sequence: TGTGCTAGCAGCTCAAGACAAGGTGAAAAACTGTTTTTT. The encoded protein is CASSSRQGEKLFF.